One and the same sample provided the 29 T cell receptor beta chains below, sequenced in a study of blood T cell repertoires in COVID-19. The data were produced by immunoSEQ multiplex PCR, yet TCRdb's version contains in-frame clones alone and is incomplete. The data contain 250,000 to 300,000 clones, roughly 85% of them singletons. The sequencing sample was made of PBMCs or T cells enriched from blood (not recorded which). The origin of the receptors is a woman in her forties or fifties who had recovered from COVID-19.

This clone was recorded a few times. CDR3 sequence: CASSPRTSGSRYEQYF. CDR3 DNA: TGTGCCAGCAGTCCACGGACTAGCGGGAGTAGGTACGAGCAGTACTTC. V gene TRBV27 combines with J gene TRBJ2-7; the match to TRBD2 covers 13 bases. Germline V gene lookup returns CDR1 MNHEY and CDR2 SMNVEV (reference sequence). V gave up 5 bases and J gave up 4 bases; unmatched junction bases: 8. The CDR3 length is 16 residues.

The genes are TRBV7-9 and TRBJ1-4, with D perhaps matching TRBD1 (6 bases). Germline V CDR1 and CDR2: SEHNR, FQNEAQ (reference sequence). The CDR3 contains 14 residues. Trimming pared 4 bases from V and 5 bases from J, leaving 11 bases between. The CDR3 spells CASSWDIFNEKLFF. In DNA, the CDR3 is TGTGCCAGCAGCTGGGACATATTCAATGAAAAACTGTTTTTT. Using reference TRBV7-9 and TRBJ1-4 for the parts outside the CDR3, the full variable domain is DTGVSQNPRHKITKRGQNVTFRCDPISEHNRLYWYRQTLGQGPEFLTYFQNEAQLEKSRLLSDRFSAERPKGSFSTLEIQRTEQGDSAMYLCASSWDIFNEKLFFGSGTQLSVL.

The genes are TRBV5-1 and TRBJ2-7; TRBD2 matches at 7 bases. This CDR3 contains 16 residues. V shed 0 bases and J 6 bases; nucleotides not matched to a gene: 12. The V gene's germline CDR1 is SGHRS and CDR2 YFSETQ. In DNA form, the CDR3 reads TGCGCCAGCAGCTTGGAGCCCTCGGCGGGAGCCATCGAGCAGTACTTC. Translation: CASSLEPSAGAIEQYF.

This chain connects TRBV6-5 to TRBJ2-7; D is unresolved. The V end lost 0 bases, the J end lost 2 bases, and 11 bases lay between the germline ends. The CDR3 totals 15 residues. Germline V gives CDR1 MNHEY, CDR2 SVGAGI. The CDR3 DNA sequence: TGTGCCAGCAGTTACTCGATTCCCTTAGCCTACGAGCAGTACTTC. This sequence encodes CASSYSIPLAYEQYF.

This clone has only a few counts. The chain couples TRBV7-8 to TRBJ2-1, with TRBD2 identical over 9 bases. CDR3 size: 17 residues. J lost 4 bases, V lost 4 bases, and 11 bases had no gene match. CDR1 is SGHVS and CDR2 is FQNEAQ in the germline V gene. DNA for the CDR3: TGTGCCAGCAGCTCTCGGAGCACTAGCGGGTTGTACAATGAGCAGTTCTTC. It is translated as CASSSRSTSGLYNEQFF.

The chain links TRBV6-5 to TRBJ2-7; 8 bases fit TRBD2. J was trimmed by 3 bases and V by 5 bases; bases with no gene match: 9. Germline CDR1 is MNHEY and CDR2 is SVGAGI. The CDR3 spans 15 residues. CDR3 DNA sequence: TGTGCCAGCAGTAGCGGGAGACGGTTTAGCTACGAGCAGTACTTC. Its protein product is CASSSGRRFSYEQYF.

This clone appeared a few times. J is TRBJ1-2 and V is TRBV19, with 7 bases matching TRBD1. CDR3 length: 13 amino acids. The V gene end was trimmed by 5 bases and the J gene end by 6 bases; junction bases not matched to a gene: 6. Germline lookup yields CDR1 LNHDA and CDR2 SQIVND (reference sequence). In DNA form, the CDR3 reads TGTGCCAGTAGTCCAACAGGGGATGATGGCTACACCTTC. As protein: CASSPTGDDGYTF.

The rearrangement links TRBV29-1 to TRBJ2-5; the match to TRBD1 covers 10 bases. The CDR3 loop spans 13 amino acids. Germline loops: CDR1 SQVTM, CDR2 ANQGSEA. V shed 2 bases, J shed 4 bases, and the junction held 1 base outside the gene matches. CDR3: CSVERDRGETQYF. The CDR3 coding sequence is TGCAGCGTTGAACGGGACAGGGGAGAGACCCAGTACTTC. The variable domain in full, with the rest retrieved from reference TRBV29-1 and TRBJ2-5, is SAVISQKPSRDICQRGTSLTIQCQVDSQVTMMFWYRQQPGQSLTLIATANQGSEATYESGFVIDKFPISRPNLTFSTLTVSNMSPEDSSIYLCSVERDRGETQYFGPGTRLLVL.

This clone was detected only once. The chain is built from TRBV29-1 and TRBJ1-1; 10 bases fit TRBD1. Germline V gives CDR1 SQVTM, CDR2 ANQGSEA. CDR3 length: 14 amino acids. J was trimmed by 6 bases and V by 5 bases; bases with no gene match: 9. The CDR3 nucleotides are TGCAGCGTTCTCAATACCGGGACAGGGGCTGAAGCTTTCTTT. Its protein product is CSVLNTGTGAEAFF.

V usage is TRBV9 and J usage is TRBJ1-6, with D possibly TRBD1 on 5 matching bases. Germline V lookup: CDR1 SGDLS, CDR2 YYNGEE. CDR3 size: 15 residues. V gave up 0 bases and J gave up 6 bases, with 10 bases separating them. Here the CDR3 DNA reads TGTGCCAGCAGCGTAGTAGGAAGGGGTAATTCACCCCTCCACTTT. Protein product: CASSVVGRGNSPLHF.

This chain uses TRBV7-9 with TRBJ1-2, with 8 bases identical to TRBD1. Germline CDR1 SEHNR, CDR2 FQNEAQ (reference sequence). The V and J ends lost 5 bases and 8 bases, in that order; junction bases with no gene match: 13. The CDR3 has 15 residues. The DNA of the CDR3 is TGTGCCAGCAGCCCGTGGACAGGGCCTCTCCGGGGCTACACCTTC. Protein: CASSPWTGPLRGYTF.

This chain connects TRBV6-5 to TRBJ2-7; D unclear. The CDR3 runs 14 residues. The V and J ends lost 2 bases and 3 bases respectively, with 11 bases between them. Germline loops: CDR1 MNHEY, CDR2 SVGAGI. The CDR3: CASSYGGKIYEQYF. Here the CDR3 DNA reads TGTGCCAGCAGTTACGGTGGCAAGATCTACGAGCAGTACTTC.

This sequence joins TRBV5-5 and TRBJ1-4, with 7 bases that match TRBD1. Germline lookup yields CDR1 SGHKS and CDR2 YYEKEE (reference sequence). After removal of 2 bases from V and 3 bases from J, the junction contained 4 bases not matched to a gene. The CDR3 spans 15 residues. CDR3 sequence reads: CASSFEQGSNEKLFF. The CDR3 DNA is TGTGCCAGCAGCTTCGAACAGGGGTCTAATGAAAAACTGTTTTTT.

The chain uses TRBV30 and TRBJ1-2; 9 nucleotides agree with TRBD1. V lost 3 bases and J lost 5; bases outside the gene matches: 4. The germline V gene has CDR1 GTSNPN and CDR2 SVGIG (reference sequence). CDR3 length equals 13 residues. The CDR3, as DNA: TGTGCCTGGAGGGCGACAGGGGGTTATGGCTACACCTTC. The encoded protein is CAWRATGGYGYTF.

The gene calls are TRBV9 and TRBJ2-7, with D hard to call. Trimming cost V 4 bases and J 3 bases, with 8 bases left between them. Germline V gives CDR1 SGDLS, CDR2 YYNGEE. The CDR3 has 12 amino acids. CDR3 sequence reads: CASSPHSYEQYF. CDR3 DNA: TGTGCCAGCAGCCCCCACAGCTACGAGCAGTACTTC.

The rearrangement uses TRBV24-1 and TRBJ2-7, with 8 bases lining up with TRBD1. CDR3 length: 16 amino acids. V lost 3 bases and J lost 0; bases outside the gene matches: 6. Germline CDR1 KGHDR, CDR2 SFDVKD. In nucleotides, the CDR3 is TGTGCCACCAGTGATCAGGGACAGGACAGCTCCTACGAGCAGTACTTC. This encodes CATSDQGQDSSYEQYF.

The chain recombines TRBV28 with TRBJ1-2, with TRBD1 matching over 8 bases. This CDR3 contains 14 residues. J gave up 0 bases and V 6 bases, and 3 bases lay outside the gene matches. Germline CDR1 is MDHEN and CDR2 is SYDVKM. The CDR3 DNA sequence: TGTGCCAGCAGATCGACAGGGGCTAACTATGGCTACACCTTC. It translates to CASRSTGANYGYTF.

The chain recombines TRBV3-1 (or the pseudogene TRBV3-2) with TRBJ2-5; tentative D call: TRBD2 (6 bases). Deletions cut 3 bases from V and 5 bases from J, with 22 bases between. CDR3 length: 17 amino acids. Per germline, CDR1 LGHDT and CDR2 YNNKEL (reference sequence). CDR3 residues: CASSQRPRTGVRETQYF. The CDR3 nucleotides read TGTGCCAGCAGCCAGAGGCCCAGGACGGGGGTTCGGGAGACCCAGTACTTC.

The chain carries TRBV10-3 and TRBJ2-3; D uncertain. Germline V lookup: CDR1 ENHRY, CDR2 SYGVKD. CDR3 size: 15 residues. V lost 4 bases to trimming and J lost 5 bases, with 16 bases between them. The CDR3 here is CAISGGLELGDTQYF. CDR3 coding DNA: TGTGCCATCAGTGGCGGCCTGGAGTTAGGAGATACGCAGTATTTT.

The CDR3 here is CSVGDRYEQYF. Written as DNA, the CDR3 is TGCAGCGTCGGCGACAGGTACGAGCAGTACTTC. The genes are TRBV29-1 and TRBJ2-7, with a possible D match to TRBD1 (6 bases). The V end lost 6 bases, the J end lost 4 bases, and 10 bases lay between the germline ends. The germline CDR1 and CDR2 sequences are SQVTM and ANQGSEA. The CDR3 covers 11 residues.

V gene TRBV5-1 combines with J gene TRBJ2-7; possible D gene TRBD1, 6 bases. The V end was cut by 4 bases, the J end by 3 bases, with 11 bases between. The CDR3 is 13 residues long. From germline, CDR1 is SGHRS and CDR2 YFSETQ. This chain's CDR3 is CASSPQGNYEQYF. The CDR3, as DNA: TGCGCCAGCAGCCCTCAGGGGAACTACGAGCAGTACTTC.

The rearrangement joins TRBV7-2 to TRBJ2-2; TRBD1 matches 8 bases. The CDR3 extends over 16 amino acids. V trimming: 4 bases; J trimming: 5 bases; junction bases outside the gene matches: 9. The germline CDR1 and CDR2 sequences are SGHTA and FQGNSA. For the CDR3, the DNA is TGTGCCAGCAGCTCACGGACAGGGCTAGGAACCGGGGAGCTGTTTTTT. Its translation is CASSSRTGLGTGELFF. Full variable domain (rest looked up from reference TRBV7-2 and TRBJ2-2): GAGVSQSPSNKVTEKGKDVELRCDPISGHTALYWYRQSLGQGLEFLIYFQGNSAPDKSGLPSDRFSAERTGGSVSTLTIQRTQQEDSAVYLCASSSRTGLGTGELFFGEGSRLTVL.

The chain employs TRBV30 and TRBJ2-7, with TRBD1 as a possible D gene (7 bases). The CDR3 is 14 amino acids. V lost 2 bases and J 4 bases, leaving 15 bases between the germline ends. The germline gives CDR1 GTSNPN, CDR2 SVGIG (reference sequence). This chain's CDR3 is CAWSRGGTEYEQYF. The CDR3 region has the DNA TGTGCCTGGAGTCGAGGAGGGACAGAATACGAGCAGTACTTC.

This chain uses TRBV28 with TRBJ2-2; D call uncertain. Germline V gene lookup returns CDR1 MDHEN and CDR2 SYDVKM. V was pared by 5 bases and J by 2 bases, with 6 bases between. The CDR3 is 13 amino acids. CDR3 region: CASSNSNTGELFF. The CDR3 bases are TGTGCCAGCAGTAACAGTAACACCGGGGAGCTGTTTTTT.

This rearrangement joins TRBV5-1 to TRBJ1-1; D is unresolved. CDR1 and CDR2 (germline): SGHRS, YFSETQ. CDR3 size: 14 residues. V dropped 0 bases and J dropped 0 bases, with 6 bases sitting between them. Written as DNA, the CDR3 is TGCGCCAGCAGCTTGGACACTATGAACACTGAAGCTTTCTTT. Protein product: CASSLDTMNTEAFF. The full variable domain, with the rest looked up from reference TRBV5-1 and TRBJ1-1, is KAGVTQTPRYLIKTRGQQVTLSCSPISGHRSVSWYQQTPGQGLQFLFEYFSETQRNKGNFPGRFSGRQFSNSRSEMNVSTLELGDSALYLCASSLDTMNTEAFFGQGTRLTVV.

The V and J genes are TRBV9 and TRBJ2-1; D is possibly TRBD1 (5 bases). V was trimmed by 0 bases and J by 4 bases, leaving 14 bases between them. CDR1 and CDR2 (germline): SGDLS, YYNGEE. This CDR3 comprises 16 residues. The CDR3 is CASSVAGQPTYNEQFF. Written as DNA, the CDR3 is TGTGCCAGCAGCGTAGCAGGGCAGCCTACTTACAATGAGCAGTTCTTC. The whole variable domain, filled in from reference TRBV9 and TRBJ2-1, reads DSGVTQTPKHLITATGQRVTLRCSPRSGDLSVYWYQQSLDQGLQFLIQYYNGEERAKGNILERFSAQQFPDLHSELNLSSLELGDSALYFCASSVAGQPTYNEQFFGPGTRLTVL.

J is TRBJ2-3 and V is TRBV7-3; D unresolved. Trimming stripped 1 base from V and 2 bases from J, with 7 bases between. From germline, CDR1 is SGHTA and CDR2 FQGTGA. This CDR3 has 14 residues. The chain's CDR3 is CASSLSTHTDTQYF. For the CDR3, the DNA is TGTGCCAGCAGCTTAAGCACACACACAGATACGCAGTATTTT.

Here the CDR3 DNA reads TGTGCCAGCAGGGGGAAGGGGTCGGGCAATCAGCCCCAGCATTTT. Its protein is CASRGKGSGNQPQHF. This chain links TRBV6-5 with TRBJ1-5; the D gene is possibly TRBD1 (5 bases). The V end was cut by 6 bases, the J end by 2 bases, with 14 bases between. The CDR3 extends over 15 amino acids. The germline V gene has CDR1 MNHEY and CDR2 SVGAGI.

This clone was seen a handful of times. CDR3: CASSKGKGAIQETQYF. The CDR3 coding sequence is TGTGCCAGCAGCAAAGGTAAGGGGGCGATCCAAGAGACCCAGTACTTC. The chain combines TRBV21-1 with TRBJ2-5; the table's D call, TRBD1, has no DNA check behind it. TRBV21-1 is classified as a pseudogene. This CDR3 contains 16 residues.